This T cell receptor (beta chain) originates from a study of CD8 T cells in Susac syndrome. Sequencing of TCR beta was performed on blood CD8+ and CD4+ T cells. Random hexamers were used to reverse transcribe roughly 0.45 to 1 ug of RNA. The amplification used immunoSEQ multiplex PCR on TCR beta CDR3; it spanned 54 Vbeta and 13 Jbeta. TCRdb independently ran MiXCR on the immunoSEQ multiplex PCR reads; one entry per CDR3 protein. The repertoire holds some 100,000 distinct CDR3 sequences, about nine tenths seen once, with about 0.12% in the top ten. The CDR3 is 16 residues long. Germline CDR1 SEHNR, CDR2 FQNEAQ (reference sequence). The ends were cut back, 4 bases at V and 5 bases at J, with 20 bases in the middle.

The chain carries TRBV7-9 and TRBJ2-5; D gene unclear. The source is a human donor in good health. Material for sequencing was CD8+ T cells from PBMCs. This CDR3 reads CASSSLPGTGFETQYF. CDR3 nucleotides: TGTGCCAGCAGCTCCCTACCCGGTACCGGGTTCGAGACCCAGTACTTC.